One sample yielded the 20 T cell receptor beta chains listed below, sequenced in a study of T cells in Graves' hyperthyroidism and ophthalmopathy. Researchers amplified the TCR beta CDR3 regions from RNA transcripts. A first-round RT-PCR of the TCR CDR3 used the HTBI primer set. Each CDR3 protein gets one entry after TCRdb re-called the multiplex PCR reads with MiXCR. The sample contains hundreds of thousands of distinct CDR3 sequences, 35% to 40% of which appear only once. Sequencing was done on a sample of blood. The origin of the receptors is a man in his late teens or twenties with Graves' hyperthyroidism.

The CDR3 region has the DNA TGTGCCATCAGCGGGGGGGGGACCTACGAGCAGTACTTC. Translating it yields CAISGGGTYEQYF. V gene TRBV10-3 combines with J gene TRBJ2-7; 8 positions match TRBD2. Germline V CDR1 and CDR2: ENHRY, SYGVKD. The trim removed 6 bases at V and 2 bases at J, leaving 3 bases unmatched. The CDR3 is 13 amino acids.

This sequence joins TRBV15 and TRBJ1-2; D is uncertain. Germline CDR1 reads LNHNV; CDR2 reads YYDKDF (reference sequence). This CDR3 contains 13 residues. Trimming stripped 0 bases from V and 5 bases from J, with 7 bases between. Here the CDR3 DNA reads TGTGCCACCAGCAGAGAGTCTGGGTATGGCTACACCTTC. This gives the protein CATSRESGYGYTF.

Many counts were recorded for this clonotype. The chain recombines TRBV20-1 with TRBJ1-5, with 8 bases lining up with TRBD1. Germline V gene lookup returns CDR1 DFQATT and CDR2 SNEGSKA (reference sequence). This CDR3 has 16 residues. V dropped 6 bases and J dropped 0; count of bases not matched to a gene: 10. Written as DNA, the CDR3 is TGCAGTGCAACGGACAGGGCGGAATATAGCAATCAGCCCCAGCATTTT. Amino acids: CSATDRAEYSNQPQHF.

This clonotype was seen many times. The chain recombines TRBV11-2 with TRBJ1-6, with D possibly being TRBD1 (5 bases). Germline assignment: CDR1 SGHAT and CDR2 FQNNGV. This CDR3 has 14 amino acids. V gave up 5 bases and J gave up 7 bases, with 12 bases separating them. CDR3 sequence (DNA): TGTGCCAGCAGCCTCCACGGGGGAAATTCACCCCTCCACTTT. Protein product: CASSLHGGNSPLHF.

This clonotype appeared many times. The V and J genes are TRBV25-1 and TRBJ2-2; D remains unclear. The CDR3 totals 11 residues. Trimming pared 8 bases from V and 5 bases from J, leaving 6 bases between. CDR1 and CDR2 (germline): MGHDK, SYGVNS. CDR3 amino acids: CASWVTGELFF. The CDR3 DNA follows: TGTGCCAGCTGGGTGACCGGGGAGCTGTTTTTT.

This clonotype was recorded at least ten times. The V call is TRBV10-2, the J call TRBJ2-2; D is unclear. This CDR3 contains 13 residues. Trimming took 4 bases from V and 4 from J, leaving 7 bases between them. Germline CDR1 is WSHSY and CDR2 is SAAADI. CDR3 coding DNA: TGCGCCAGCAGTGGGGCAAGCACCGGGGAGCTGTTTTTT. This sequence encodes CASSGASTGELFF.

At least ten counts were recorded for this clonotype. CDR3 sequence (DNA): TGTGCCAGCAGTGACCTTAGGGGTGTGAATTCACCCCTCCACTTT. This translates into CASSDLRGVNSPLHF. V usage is TRBV25-1 and J usage is TRBJ1-6; the D gene is possibly TRBD1 (5 bases). CDR1 and CDR2 from the germline V gene are MGHDK and SYGVNS. The CDR3 runs 15 residues. V lost 3 bases to trimming and J lost 7 bases, with 13 bases between them.

J is TRBJ1-2 and V is TRBV6-6; D remains unclear. V lost 5 bases and J lost 4, with 11 bases in between. Germline V gives CDR1 MNHNY, CDR2 SVGAGI (reference sequence). This CDR3 has 13 amino acids. The CDR3 sequence is CASSNPDGYGYTF. Written as DNA, the CDR3 is TGTGCCAGCAGTAATCCGGACGGCTATGGCTACACCTTC.

J is TRBJ2-7 and V is TRBV4-3; D is unclear. This CDR3 region has 15 residues. Germline CDR1 reads LGHNA; CDR2 reads YSLEER. V lost 0 bases and J lost 7, with 16 bases in between. CDR3 bases: TGCGCCAGCAGCCAAGAGGGGTGGCACGACGCGGAGCAGTACTTC. The encoded protein is CASSQEGWHDAEQYF.

The CDR3 is CASSQGGNRGFSYEQYF. Here the CDR3 DNA reads TGTGCCAGCAGCCAGGGGGGGAACAGGGGTTTCTCCTACGAGCAGTACTTC. The rearrangement links TRBV7-3 to TRBJ2-7, with D perhaps TRBD1 or TRBD2 (7 bases each). V was cut by 5 bases and J by 0 bases, with 20 bases left in between. The CDR3 is 17 residues long. Per the germline V gene, CDR1 is SGHTA and CDR2 is FQGTGA.

CDR3 sequence: CASSRTTGVAEKLFF. The CDR3 bases are TGTGCCAGCAGTCGAACTACAGGGGTTGCCGAAAAACTGTTTTTT. The rearrangement links TRBV7-9 to TRBJ1-4, with 7 bases fitting TRBD1. Germline-derived CDR1 and CDR2 are SEHNR and FQNEAQ (reference sequence). V trimming: 6 bases; J trimming: 8 bases; junction bases outside the gene matches: 12. The CDR3 totals 15 residues. Full variable domain (remainder filled in from reference TRBV7-9 and TRBJ1-4): DTGVSQNPRHKITKRGQNVTFRCDPISEHNRLYWYRQTLGQGPEFLTYFQNEAQLEKSRLLSDRFSAERPKGSFSTLEIQRTEQGDSAMYLCASSRTTGVAEKLFFGSGTQLSVL.

V usage is TRBV19 and J usage is TRBJ1-1; 9 bases match TRBD1. Trimming took 1 base from V and 6 from J; bases not matched to a gene: 12. Germline-derived CDR1 and CDR2 are LNHDA and SQIVND (reference sequence). This CDR3 comprises 17 residues. Here the CDR3 DNA reads TGTGCCAGTAGTATAGTATTAGGGGGGACAGGGTCGGCTGAAGCTTTCTTT. It codes for CASSIVLGGTGSAEAFF.

V gene TRBV5-1 combines with J gene TRBJ2-6; no reliable D call. CDR1 SGHRS and CDR2 YFSETQ come from the germline V gene. The CDR3 spans 17 residues. The germline V and J ends were trimmed by 0 bases and 0 bases, with 10 bases remaining between them. The CDR3 is CASSLDLVVSGANVLTF. CDR3 nucleotide sequence: TGCGCCAGCAGCTTGGACTTAGTCGTCTCTGGGGCCAACGTCCTGACTTTC.

This clonotype was seen only a few times. Here the CDR3 reads CSARDHMIGTEAFF. CDR3 bases: TGCAGTGCTAGAGATCATATGATTGGCACTGAAGCTTTCTTT. The chain employs TRBV20-1 and TRBJ1-1; D gene ambiguous. CDR3 length equals 14 residues. The germline V and J ends were trimmed by 0 bases and 4 bases, with 12 bases remaining between them. The germline gives CDR1 DFQATT, CDR2 SNEGSKA (reference sequence).

The chain has TRBV15 and TRBJ2-5; D uncertain. Germline values: CDR1 LNHNV, CDR2 YYDKDF (reference sequence). Between the trimmed V and J ends, which lost 3 bases and 2 bases, there was a span of 13 bases. The CDR3 runs to 15 residues. The CDR3 here is CATSSEWVAQETQYF. The CDR3 DNA reads as TGTGCCACCAGCAGTGAGTGGGTAGCACAAGAGACCCAGTACTTC.

This clonotype was observed at least ten times. The germline gene is not matched at one end of the junction; a read error may be the cause. This rearrangement joins TRBV29-1 to TRBJ2-7; TRBD2 agrees at 9 bases. Germline loops: CDR1 SQVTM, CDR2 ANQGSEA. CDR3 length: 10 amino acids. The CDR3 spells CSVERGGLQF. Written as DNA, the CDR3 is TGCAGCGTTGAGCGGGGGGGCTTGCAATTC.

V gene TRBV6-5 combines with J gene TRBJ2-5, with D hard to call. There are 15 residues in the CDR3. V shed 6 bases and J shed 7 bases, with 21 bases lying between them. CDR1 MNHEY and CDR2 SVGAGI come from the germline V gene. The CDR3 reads CASSLIADGPGTQYF. CDR3 DNA: TGTGCCAGCAGCCTTATTGCGGACGGACCGGGGACCCAGTACTTC.

This clonotype was recorded at least ten times. The chain joins TRBV5-5 to TRBJ2-6; TRBD2 matches 7 bases. Germline V CDR1 and CDR2: SGHKS, YYEKEE (reference sequence). With 2 bases clipped from V and 0 bases from J, the junction kept 8 bases outside the gene matches. The CDR3 extends over 18 amino acids. CDR3 sequence reads: CASSLRAGTTSGANVLTF. CDR3 sequence (DNA): TGTGCCAGCAGCTTACGAGCGGGGACTACCTCTGGGGCCAACGTCCTGACTTTC.

The chain has TRBV5-5 and TRBJ1-1; possible D gene TRBD1, 5 bases. The CDR3 length is 15 residues. V lost 1 base to trimming and J lost 5 bases, with 15 bases between them. CDR1 and CDR2 (germline): SGHKS, YYEKEE (reference sequence). The CDR3 region is CASSLYGGRGTEAFF. As DNA, the CDR3 is TGTGCCAGCAGCTTGTACGGGGGGAGAGGGACTGAAGCTTTCTTT. The variable domain in full, with the rest retrieved from reference TRBV5-5 and TRBJ1-1, is DAGVTQSPTHLIKTRGQQVTLRCSPISGHKSVSWYQQVLGQGPQFIFQYYEKEERGRGNFPDRFSARQFPNYSSELNVNALLLGDSALYLCASSLYGGRGTEAFFGQGTRLTVV.

This clonotype was recorded many times. The chain combines TRBV29-1 with TRBJ2-7; 9 bases align to TRBD2. The V segment lost 4 bases and the J segment 0 bases; nucleotides outside the gene matches: 4. This CDR3 has 14 amino acids. CDR1 SQVTM and CDR2 ANQGSEA come from the germline V gene. The CDR3 region is CSVVAGESSYEQYF. DNA for the CDR3: TGCAGCGTTGTAGCGGGAGAGAGCTCCTACGAGCAGTACTTC.